The 4 T cell receptor beta chains presented below share a single source sample, sequenced in a study of T cells expressing NK-cell markers. TCRdb reprocessed the 5' RACE reads, keeping one entry per CDR3 protein, no DNA. The sample includes 200,000 to 300,000 distinct CDR3 sequences. The source material was blood T cells: a sorted CD56 or NKG2C T cell subset, CD4+ or CD8+ T cells, or bulk PBMC T cells (not recorded which). The receptors shown here come from a woman between 18 and 70 years old in good health.

This chain joins TRBV6-2 or TRBV6-3 and TRBJ2-2; TCRdb names TRBD2, which stays unverified in the absence of DNA. Germline V gene sequence: CDR1 MNHEY, CDR2 SVGEGT. This CDR3 region has 14 residues. This CDR3 is CASSLPSSWRELFF.

V and J are TRBV20-1 and TRBJ1-2. The CDR3 runs to 17 residues. Germline V gives CDR1 DFQATT, CDR2 SNEGSKA (reference sequence). CDR3 sequence reads: CSAVNWARRMTNYGYTF.

The rearrangement uses TRBV18 and TRBJ2-7. CDR3 length: 14 residues. Germline V lookup: CDR1 KGHSH, CDR2 LQKENI. This CDR3 reads CASSPVSSSYEQYF.

The rearrangement uses TRBV15 and TRBJ2-3; the D call of TRBD2 rests on TCRdb alone, since no DNA is present to check it. Looked up from germline, CDR1 is LNHNV and CDR2 is YYDKDF (reference sequence). The CDR3 runs 15 residues. CDR3 amino acids: CATSTRDLATDTQYF.